The 30 T cell receptor beta chains below all came from one sample that was sequenced in a study of blood T cell repertoires in COVID-19. Measured with immunoSEQ multiplex PCR; TCRdb has only the in-frame clones, and not every one. The data show around 84,000 clones, 85% seen once. Source material: peripheral blood. The receptors come from a man aged 80 or over with active or convalescent COVID-19.

The chain uses TRBV5-1 and TRBJ1-6; 7 nucleotides align to TRBD1. In germline, CDR1 is SGHRS, CDR2 YFSETQ. V shed 7 bases, J shed 7 bases, and the junction held 8 bases outside the gene matches. This CDR3 is built from 14 residues. The CDR3 region has the DNA TGCGCCAGCCGACAGGGACCTGAAAATTCACCCCTCCACTTT. Amino acid sequence: CASRQGPENSPLHF. The complete variable domain, with remaining parts taken from reference TRBV5-1 and TRBJ1-6, reads KAGVTQTPRYLIKTRGQQVTLSCSPISGHRSVSWYQQTPGQGLQFLFEYFSETQRNKGNFPGRFSGRQFSNSRSEMNVSTLELGDSALYLCASRQGPENSPLHFGNGTRLTVT.

The chain uses TRBV19 and TRBJ1-5; D remains unclear. The germline CDR1 and CDR2 sequences are LNHDA and SQIVND (reference sequence). The V end was cut by 4 bases, the J end by 7 bases, with 8 bases between. This CDR3 comprises 12 residues. Here the CDR3 reads CASSTPSQPQHF. CDR3 coding DNA: TGTGCCAGTAGTACCCCCTCCCAGCCCCAGCATTTT.

A few counts support this clone. The V call is TRBV6-6, the J call TRBJ2-7; the D gene is possibly TRBD1 (5 bases). V lost 2 bases and J 2 bases, leaving 10 bases between the germline ends. Germline V gene lookup returns CDR1 MNHNY and CDR2 SVGAGI (reference sequence). The CDR3 covers 14 residues. The CDR3 region is CASSYGQGPYEQYV. In DNA, the CDR3 is TGTGCCAGCAGTTACGGCCAGGGTCCCTACGAGCAGTACGTC.

The chain combines TRBV5-1 with TRBJ2-2; the D gene is possibly TRBD2 (6 bases). CDR3 length equals 13 residues. The V gene's germline CDR1 is SGHRS and CDR2 YFSETQ. Trimming cost V 7 bases and J 3 bases, with 10 bases left between them. CDR3 bases: TGCGCCAGCGGCGGGGTTGACACCGGGGAGCTGTTTTTT. Its protein product is CASGGVDTGELFF.

The V call is TRBV5-1, the J call TRBJ2-1; 10 bases fit TRBD1. The CDR3 runs 16 residues. The V and J ends lost 3 bases and 10 bases, in that order; junction bases with no gene match: 13. Per germline, CDR1 SGHRS and CDR2 YFSETQ. CDR3 sequence: CASSSGDRGVGEEQFF. CDR3 nucleotides: TGCGCCAGCAGCTCGGGGGACAGGGGTGTCGGGGAAGAGCAGTTCTTC.

This chain uses TRBV7-3 with TRBJ2-5; weak D call: TRBD2 (6 bases). V lost 5 bases, J lost 4 bases, and 11 bases lay in between. Per the germline V gene, CDR1 is SGHTA and CDR2 is FQGTGA. This CDR3 is built from 13 residues. CDR3 region: CASSPRRGETQYF. The CDR3 DNA sequence: TGTGCCAGCAGCCCAAGGCGGGGAGAGACCCAGTACTTC.

The rearrangement links TRBV27 to TRBJ2-1; 8 bases match TRBD1. The CDR3 totals 13 residues. With 7 bases clipped from V and 4 bases from J, the junction kept 3 bases outside the gene matches. The germline V gene has CDR1 MNHEY and CDR2 SMNVEV (reference sequence). This CDR3 is CASTRTGYNEQFF. As DNA, the CDR3 is TGTGCCAGCACCAGGACAGGGTACAATGAGCAGTTCTTC.

This chain's CDR3 is CASRPRTGGPNTIYF. Written as DNA, the CDR3 is TGTGCCAGCAGGCCACGGACAGGGGGACCGAACACCATATATTTT. The chain couples TRBV3-1 (or the pseudogene TRBV3-2) to TRBJ1-3; TRBD1 agrees at 10 bases. The trim removed 6 bases at V and 7 bases at J, leaving 9 bases unmatched. Germline loops: CDR1 LGHDT, CDR2 YNNKEL (reference sequence). The CDR3 has 15 residues.

The rearrangement joins TRBV6-5 to TRBJ2-1; D is unclear. The CDR3 loop spans 16 amino acids. Germline-derived CDR1 and CDR2 are MNHEY and SVGAGI. V shed 4 bases and J shed 0 bases, with 13 bases lying between them. CDR3 sequence reads: CASSSPTADSYNEQFF. CDR3 bases: TGTGCCAGCAGTTCCCCTACAGCAGACTCCTACAATGAGCAGTTCTTC.

V is TRBV7-9 and J is TRBJ2-3; weak D call: TRBD1 (6 bases). From germline, CDR1 is SEHNR and CDR2 FQNEAQ (reference sequence). V was cut by 5 bases and J by 4 bases, with 16 bases left in between. The length of the CDR3 is 15 residues. The CDR3 nucleotides read TGTGCCAGCAGCGCGTCACAGGGCATTTCAGATACGCAGTATTTT. This gives the protein CASSASQGISDTQYF.

The gene calls are TRBV7-9 and TRBJ2-5; 7 bases are shared with TRBD2. V dropped 1 base and J dropped 5; count of bases not matched to a gene: 10. Germline CDR1 and CDR2: SEHNR and FQNEAQ (reference sequence). The CDR3 loop spans 16 amino acids. CDR3: CASSLDVGGRGETQYF. As DNA, the CDR3 is TGTGCCAGCAGCTTAGATGTTGGCGGGAGAGGCGAGACCCAGTACTTC.

The V call is TRBV19, the J call TRBJ1-5; D is perhaps TRBD1 (6 bases). The CDR3 consists of 15 residues. V lost 0 bases and J 5 bases, leaving 11 bases between the germline ends. Germline CDR1 is LNHDA and CDR2 is SQIVND (reference sequence). CDR3: CASSIDHQGHQPQHF. In DNA, the CDR3 is TGTGCCAGTAGTATAGATCACCAGGGGCATCAGCCCCAGCATTTT.

The chain joins TRBV6-6 to TRBJ2-3, with 9 bases lining up with TRBD2. J was trimmed by 11 bases and V by 5 bases; bases with no gene match: 23. The length of the CDR3 is 18 residues. Per the germline V gene, CDR1 is MNHNY and CDR2 is SVGAGI (reference sequence). In DNA form, the CDR3 reads TGTGCCAGCAGTCGCAGAAACCCGGGACTAGCATCAGGGTTGGTGCAGTATTTT. Amino acids: CASSRRNPGLASGLVQYF.

This clone was observed a few times. The V and J genes are TRBV18 and TRBJ2-3, with 9 bases lining up with TRBD2. CDR1 is KGHSH, CDR2 LQKENI, per germline. V gave up 2 bases and J gave up 5 bases; unmatched junction bases: 8. This CDR3 has 16 amino acids. CDR3 region: CASSPAGGRVEDTQYF. Here the CDR3 DNA reads TGTGCCAGCTCACCAGCGGGCGGGAGGGTGGAAGATACGCAGTATTTT.

The chain is built from TRBV28 and TRBJ2-2; TRBD2 might be the D (6 bases). This CDR3 contains 15 residues. CDR1 and CDR2 from the germline V gene are MDHEN and SYDVKM. Deletions cut 4 bases from V and 6 bases from J, with 15 bases between. The CDR3 nucleotides are TGTGCCAGCAGTTCCCAAGCGGGTCCCTCCGGGGAGCTGTTTTTT. This encodes CASSSQAGPSGELFF.

The chain combines TRBV14 with TRBJ2-3; 14 bases fit TRBD2. The CDR3 runs 16 residues. The V gene end was trimmed by 4 bases and the J gene end by 5 bases; junction bases not matched to a gene: 5. Germline V gene sequence: CDR1 SGHDN, CDR2 FVKESK. CDR3 bases: TGTGCCAGCAGCCCTCCGGGACTAGCGGGGGTAGATACGCAGTATTTT. It specifies CASSPPGLAGVDTQYF.

The chain employs TRBV5-1 and TRBJ2-4; TRBD1 might be the D (5 bases). The V gene lost 4 bases and the J gene lost 1 base, with 12 bases spanning the gap. The germline gives CDR1 SGHRS, CDR2 YFSETQ. CDR3 length: 15 residues. The CDR3 protein is CASSQGVVAKNIQYF. In DNA, the CDR3 is TGCGCCAGCAGCCAGGGCGTCGTCGCCAAAAACATTCAGTACTTC.

This clone was seen just once. The V call is TRBV5-1, the J call TRBJ1-3; maybe TRBD1 (5 bases). Trimming took off 1 base at V and 0 bases at J, with 11 bases between the two ends. Germline V gene sequence: CDR1 SGHRS, CDR2 YFSETQ. This CDR3 is 16 amino acids long. The CDR3 here is CASSLIQGNSGNTIYF. In DNA form, the CDR3 reads TGCGCCAGCAGCTTGATTCAGGGAAACTCTGGAAACACCATATATTTT.

The V call is TRBV7-3, the J call TRBJ2-2; no firm D call. CDR1 is SGHTA and CDR2 is FQGTGA in the germline V gene. The V and J ends lost 1 base and 6 bases respectively, with 3 bases between them. CDR3 length: 12 residues. Here the CDR3 reads CASSLSAGELFF. CDR3 coding DNA: TGTGCCAGCAGCTTAAGCGCCGGGGAGCTGTTTTTT.

The chain recombines TRBV5-1 with TRBJ1-3; the match to TRBD1 covers 9 bases. V was pared by 2 bases and J by 4 bases, with 4 bases of the junction left unmatched. The CDR3 totals 15 residues. The germline V gene encodes CDR1 SGHRS and CDR2 YFSETQ. CDR3 sequence reads: CASSLRTGDGNTIYF. CDR3 nucleotides: TGCGCCAGCAGCTTAAGGACAGGGGACGGAAACACCATATATTTT.

The rearrangement joins TRBV5-5 to TRBJ1-1; 8 bases match TRBD1. V dropped 2 bases and J dropped 2; count of bases not matched to a gene: 2. This CDR3 spans 14 amino acids. The germline V gene has CDR1 SGHKS and CDR2 YYEKEE (reference sequence). The CDR3 is CASSFTGGNTEAFF. The CDR3 bases are TGTGCCAGCAGCTTCACAGGGGGTAACACTGAAGCTTTCTTT.

This chain uses TRBV7-9 with TRBJ2-7; D is unresolved. The V gene lost 4 bases and the J gene lost 0 bases, with 16 bases spanning the gap. The CDR3 runs 16 residues. CDR1 is SEHNR, CDR2 FQNEAQ, per germline (reference sequence). The CDR3 bases are TGTGCCAGCAGCTCAGACCCTTTCGGAGTCTCCTACGAGCAGTACGTC. Protein sequence: CASSSDPFGVSYEQYV.

The chain uses TRBV4-2 and TRBJ2-3, with 9 bases matching TRBD2. The J segment lost 8 bases and the V segment lost 0 bases, leaving 3 bases of the junction unmatched. The CDR3 loop spans 14 amino acids. Germline lookup yields CDR1 LGHNA and CDR2 YNFKEQ. The CDR3 DNA reads TGTGCCAGCAGCCAAGATCCGGGACTAGCTACGCAGTATTTT. Residues: CASSQDPGLATQYF.

This clone was observed many times. The chain links TRBV7-2 to TRBJ2-1; TRBD2 matches at 9 bases. Trimming removed 1 base from V and 7 bases from J; junction bases left unmatched: 8. Germline V lookup: CDR1 SGHTA, CDR2 FQGNSA. CDR3 length equals 16 residues. CDR3 region: CASSLVSAGGLNEQFF. The CDR3 nucleotides read TGTGCCAGCAGCTTAGTTTCAGCGGGAGGTTTAAATGAGCAGTTCTTC. Filled out from reference TRBV7-2 and TRBJ2-1, the complete variable domain reads GAGVSQSPSNKVTEKGKDVELRCDPISGHTALYWYRQSLGQGLEFLIYFQGNSAPDKSGLPSDRFSAERTGGSVSTLTIQRTQQEDSAVYLCASSLVSAGGLNEQFFGPGTRLTVL.

The gene calls are TRBV7-9 and TRBJ1-3, with D unresolved. The CDR3 has 16 amino acids. V dropped 2 bases and J dropped 0 bases, with 11 bases sitting between them. From germline, CDR1 is SEHNR and CDR2 FQNEAQ (reference sequence). CDR3 protein: CASSLRNLPSGNTIYF. Here the CDR3 DNA reads TGTGCCAGCAGCTTAAGAAACTTACCCTCTGGAAACACCATATATTTT.

In this sample, this clone turned up a few times. This sequence joins TRBV7-9 and TRBJ2-7, with TRBD1 matching 8 bases. V lost 5 bases, J lost 2 bases, and 11 bases stayed unmatched. Germline V gives CDR1 SEHNR, CDR2 FQNEAQ (reference sequence). The CDR3 runs 16 residues. This CDR3 reads CASSRQGPIGTYEQYV. DNA for the CDR3: TGTGCCAGCAGCCGACAGGGGCCAATCGGAACCTACGAGCAGTACGTC.

The V and J genes are TRBV6-4 and TRBJ2-5; a weak D match, TRBD2 (5 bases). Germline CDR1 is MRHNA and CDR2 is SNTAGT. This CDR3 has 14 amino acids. Between the trimmed V and J ends, which lost 0 bases and 4 bases, there was a span of 9 bases. For the CDR3, the DNA is TGTGCCAGCAGTGACTCGAAACTAGTAGAGACCCAGTACTTC. Protein sequence: CASSDSKLVETQYF.

The chain uses TRBV4-1 and TRBJ2-7; TRBD2 agrees at 8 bases. This CDR3 region has 14 residues. The V segment lost 1 base and the J segment 3 bases; nucleotides outside the gene matches: 2. Germline V gives CDR1 MGHRA, CDR2 YSYEKL. In DNA form, the CDR3 reads TGCGCCAGCAGCCAAGCGGGAGGGGACTACGAGCAGTACGTC. Protein: CASSQAGGDYEQYV.

V is TRBV30 and J is TRBJ1-4; D remains ambiguous. CDR3 length equals 14 residues. V lost 0 bases to trimming and J lost 3 bases, with 8 bases between them. The germline CDR1 and CDR2 sequences are GTSNPN and SVGIG (reference sequence). This CDR3 is CAWSVSRANEKLFF. As DNA, the CDR3 is TGTGCCTGGAGTGTCTCTCGGGCTAATGAAAAACTGTTTTTT.

The V call is TRBV15, the J call TRBJ2-7; possible D gene TRBD1, 5 bases. The germline V gene has CDR1 LNHNV and CDR2 YYDKDF (reference sequence). This CDR3 is built from 12 residues. Trimming removed 4 bases from V and 3 bases from J, with 7 bases in between. The CDR3 region has the DNA TGTGCCACCAGCATCAGGGACTACGAGCAGTACGTC. Translation gives CATSIRDYEQYV.